Listed below are T cell receptor beta chains from one sample, sequenced in a study of cytomegalovirus exposure and HLA in healthy donors. Assay used: immunoSEQ multiplex PCR; TCRdb lists only in-frame clones, some missing. This table holds roughly 120,000 clones, roughly nine tenths found once. The sample consisted of PBMCs. All receptors come from a man in his late teens or twenties in good health and CMV-seropositive. Both conserved end residues are part of each CDR3. D genes are given only for firm matches. Size values are once, few and many counts, or a class for expanded clones, and some rows have none.

>TRBJ2-7|NA|TRBV29-1|TRBD1
TGCAGCGTTGCGACAGGGGGGTCGCGCGAGCAGTACTTC
CSVATGGSREQYF
>TRBJ1-5|NA|TRBV7-9|NA
TGTGCCAGCAGCCAGGCCGGGACAAGTAATCAGCCCCAGCATTTT
CASSQAGTSNQPQHF
>TRBJ2-7|NA|TRBV18|NA
TGTGCCAGCTCACCACGTAACAGAACCTACTCCTACGAGCAGTACTTC
CASSPRNRTYSYEQYF
>TRBJ2-5|NA|TRBV11-3|TRBD2
TGTGCCAGCAGCTTCGGGGGGGGGCTCCAAGAGACCCAGTACTTC
CASSFGGGLQETQYF
>TRBJ2-7|NA|TRBV11-2|NA
TGTGCCAGCAGCTTAGATCTATCACCCAAAACCTACGAGCAGTACTTC
CASSLDLSPKTYEQYF
>TRBJ2-1|NA|TRBV19|NA
TGTGCCAGTAGTATGAGCGGCAATGAGCAGTTCTTC
CASSMSGNEQFF
>TRBJ2-2|NA|TRBV4-2|TRBD2
TGTGCCAGCAGCCAAGAAAGCGGGGTAGGAATCGGGGAGCTGTTTTTT
CASSQESGVGIGELFF
>TRBJ1-6|NA|TRBV6-5|NA
TGTGCCAGCAGTTACGTGAGGGCTAATTCACCCCTCCACTTT
CASSYVRANSPLHF
>TRBJ1-1|NA|TRBV7-2|NA
TGTGCCAGCAGCTTAGTGTCCCAGAACACTGAAGCTTTCTTT
CASSLVSQNTEAFF
>TRBJ2-7|NA|TRBV7-6|NA
TGTGCCAGCAGCCAAATGACCTCAGGGTCCGAGCAGTACTTC
CASSQMTSGSEQYF
>TRBJ2-1|NA|TRBV7-6|NA
TGTGCCAGCTTTGACAGAGGAGAGCAGTTCTTC
CASFDRGEQFF
>TRBJ2-1|NA|TRBV2|TRBD2
TGTGCCAGCAGTCCTGGAACGGGGGGAATGGGTAGCGAGCAGTTCTTC
CASSPGTGGMGSEQFF
>TRBJ1-5|few|TRBV28|NA
TGTGCCAGCAGTAACGGACAGCATAGCAATCAGCCCCAGCATTTT
CASSNGQHSNQPQHF
>TRBJ1-5|few|TRBV28|NA
TGTGCCAGCAGACCCGCGACTGAATATAGCAATCAGCCCCAGCATTTT
CASRPATEYSNQPQHF
>TRBJ1-2|NA|TRBV7-2|NA
TGTGCCAGCAGCCCGACCTCGACAGACCCTAACTATGGCTACACCTTC
CASSPTSTDPNYGYTF
>TRBJ2-5|NA|TRBV6-1|TRBD2
TGTGCCAGCCGACTAGCGGGGATGGAGACCCAGTACTTC
CASRLAGMETQYF
>TRBJ2-3|once|TRBV9|TRBD2
TGTGCCAGCAGCGTAGGGGTACGGCGGGGAGGGTCAGATACGCAGTATTTT
CASSVGVRRGGSDTQYF
>TRBJ2-7|NA|TRBV2|NA
TGTGCCAGCGCCTATGACCAGGCGGAGCAGTACTTC
CASAYDQAEQYF
>TRBJ2-3|NA|TRBV5-1|TRBD2
TGCGCCAGCAGCCTGGGACTAGCTTTAGCAGATACGCAGTATTTT
CASSLGLALADTQYF
>TRBJ1-2|NA|TRBV4-3|TRBD1
TGCGCCAGCAGCCAAGGGGACAGGTCTCCGGGGGGCTACACCTTC
CASSQGDRSPGGYTF
>TRBJ1-1|NA|TRBV18|TRBD1
TGTGCCAGCTCACAAATGACAGGGGCCCCTAACACTGAAGCTTTCTTT
CASSQMTGAPNTEAFF
>TRBJ2-7|NA|TRBV10-1|NA
TGCGCCAGCAGTGAAGACTACTACGAGCAGTACTTC
CASSEDYYEQYF
>TRBJ1-1|NA|TRBV28|NA
TGTGCCAGCAGTTCCCTCGGGTGGCGGGACACTGAAGCTTTCTTT
CASSSLGWRDTEAFF
>TRBJ1-1|NA|TRBV5-1|NA
TGCGCCAGCAGCTTGGGCGGGGAGGGAGCTTTCTTT
CASSLGGEGAFF
>TRBJ2-3|NA|TRBV12-5|TRBD2
TGTGCTAGTGGTTCTCCGGGCGGGGGGTTTTCTAGCACAGATACGCAGTATTTT
CASGSPGGGFSSTDTQYF
>TRBJ2-1|NA|TRBV7-9|TRBD2
TGTGCCAGCATATCTAGCGGGGCCGCGGCGGAGGCAAATGAGCAGTTCTTC
CASISSGAAAEANEQFF
>TRBJ2-3|few|TRBV21-1|NA
TGTGCCAGCAGCGGACAGGGTAGCACAGATACGCAGTATTTT
CASSGQGSTDTQYF
>TRBJ1-3|NA|TRBV5-1|NA
TGCGCCAGCAGCCTCTCCGGGGGAGCTGGAAACACCATATATTTT
CASSLSGGAGNTIYF
>TRBJ2-7|once|TRBV28|TRBD2
TGTGCCAGCAGTTTTAGCGGGGGGCACTCCTACGAGCAGTACTTC
CASSFSGGHSYEQYF
>TRBJ2-2|NA|TRBV5-8|NA
TGTGCCAGCAGCTTCGATAGACTCGGCTCGAACACCGGGGAGCTGTTTTTT
CASSFDRLGSNTGELFF
>TRBJ1-2|NA|TRBV7-8|TRBD1
TGTGCCAGCAGCTTACTTTTCGAAGGACAGGATGGCTACACCTTC
CASSLLFEGQDGYTF
>TRBJ2-5|once|TRBV10-3|NA
TGTGCCATCAGTGACCGAGCCGAAGAGACCCAGTACTTC
CAISDRAEETQYF
>TRBJ2-5|NA|TRBV2|TRBD2
TGTGCCAGCAGTGGAGCGTGGGGGGGGACCCAGTACTTC
CASSGAWGGTQYF
>TRBJ2-7|NA|TRBV2|NA
TGTGCCAGCAGTGAAGCGCTTGCGGCCTTACGCTACGAGCAGTACTTC
CASSEALAALRYEQYF
>TRBJ2-3|few|TRBV5-1|TRBD1
TGCGCCAGTAGGAATAGAACAGGGGGCTGGGATACGCAGTATTTT
CASRNRTGGWDTQYF
>TRBJ1-5|NA|TRBV19|TRBD1
TGTGCCAGTAGTATCCAACCGGGACAGGGCCGTCAGCCCCAGCATTTT
CASSIQPGQGRQPQHF
>TRBJ1-6|NA|TRBV28|TRBD1
TGTGCCAGCATTAGGGACAGGGGTGGTTCACCCCTCCACTTT
CASIRDRGGSPLHF
>TRBJ1-2|NA|TRBV4-3|NA
TGCGCCAGCAGCCAAGACGGAGCCGGGAACTATGGCTACACCTTC
CASSQDGAGNYGYTF
>TRBJ2-1|NA|TRBV4-1|NA
TGCGCCAGCAGCCCCGCCGTAGGGGGGGGCATGAATGAGCAGTTCTTC
CASSPAVGGGMNEQFF
>TRBJ1-5|NA|TRBV6-1|NA
TGTGCCAGCAAAATGGGAGTTGGCAGCAATCAGCCCCAGCATTTT
CASKMGVGSNQPQHF